The sample holds a few counts of the clone carrying this TCR beta chain. Antigen unknown. Generated by immunoSEQ multiplex PCR, the TCRdb table keeps only in-frame clones and is missing some. The repertoire holds about 26,000 clones, with about four fifths as singletons. This sample was taken from a study of OX40 agonist ivuxolimab in advanced cancers. On the study more broadly: Subjects had a mean age of roughly 60 years, with a range of roughly 23 to 79; around 80% were male. Enrollees could have had prior anti-PD-1, anti-PD-L1 or anti-CTLA-4 therapy, which under 50% had received. Two cutaneous melanoma patients and one hepatocellular carcinoma patient, three in all, had partial responses. General observations from the study: Certain nonresponders likewise exhibited a low normalized T-cell clonal expansion.

The CDR3 consists of 15 residues. Looked up from germline, CDR1 is SGHVS and CDR2 is FNYEAQ. V lost 3 bases and J 0 bases, leaving 10 bases between the germline ends. This TCR was recovered from an adult with an advanced solid tumor such as melanoma, head and neck, liver or kidney cancer. This chain links TRBV7-6 with TRBJ2-3; D could derive from TRBD1 or TRBD2 (5 bases each). Sequenced material: CD4+ or CD8+ T cells sorted from blood, taken in a trial of the OX40 agonist ivuxolimab. CDR3 coding DNA: TGTGCCAGCAGCTTTGTGGGGGTTAGCACAGATACGCAGTATTTT. This codes for CASSFVGVSTDTQYF.